What follows describes a single TCR beta chain. The entry originates in a study of blood T cell repertoires in COVID-19. Profiled with immunoSEQ multiplex PCR; TCRdb holds only in-frame clones, not every one. This sample has 300,000 or so clones, with around nine tenths found just once. Germline values: CDR1 SNHLY, CDR2 FYNNEI. This CDR3 has 14 amino acids. The trim removed 6 bases at V and 6 bases at J, leaving 9 bases unmatched. The V gene is TRBV2, the J gene TRBJ2-5; 8 bases are a match to TRBD2. The TCR comes from a man between 65 and 79 years old with acute or convalescent COVID-19. Sequences were obtained from peripheral blood. The CDR3 loop reads CASRPSGGAKTQYF. In nucleotides, the CDR3 is TGTGCCAGCAGACCCTCGGGGGGGGCAAAGACCCAGTACTTC.